The 21 T cell receptor beta chains below were found in one sample sequenced in a study of T-cell memory formation after mild COVID-19. TCRdb analysed the 5' RACE reads with MiXCR anew, one entry per CDR3 protein. The data contain about 160,000 distinct CDR3 sequences, 30% to 35% of them seen just once; the ten biggest clones take up 12%. Sequences were obtained from PBMCs or a T cell subset sorted from them (not recorded which). These receptors were obtained from an adult woman who had mild COVID-19 (a few samples of this study predate the infection). Cell type and time point are not known.

This clonotype came up many times. This chain links TRBV5-1 with TRBJ2-1; D gene unclear. The CDR3 length is 11 residues. Germline lookup yields CDR1 SGHRS and CDR2 YFSETQ. V was cut by 4 bases and J by 7 bases, with 6 bases left in between. CDR3: CASSLENEQFF. CDR3 nucleotides: TGCGCCAGCAGCCTGGAGAATGAGCAGTTCTTC.

The chain joins TRBV4-2 to TRBJ2-1; TRBD1 matches at 7 bases. Germline values: CDR1 LGHNA, CDR2 YNFKEQ. The J segment lost 4 bases and the V segment lost 4 bases, leaving 7 bases of the junction unmatched. The CDR3 is 15 residues long. The CDR3 is CASSPAGTDYNEQFF. CDR3 nucleotide sequence: TGTGCCAGCAGCCCAGCCGGGACAGATTACAATGAGCAGTTCTTC.

This clonotype was picked up a small number of times. V gene TRBV6-5 combines with J gene TRBJ2-4; 7 bases align to TRBD2. Germline V gene sequence: CDR1 MNHEY, CDR2 SVGAGI. This CDR3 has 15 residues. V trimming: 5 bases; J trimming: 4 bases; junction bases outside the gene matches: 8. The CDR3 nucleotides are TGTGCCAGCAGTAGAAGCGGGATCGGTAAAAACATTCAGTACTTC. This encodes CASSRSGIGKNIQYF.

This clonotype was seen a single time. The gene calls are TRBV18 and TRBJ2-2; no clear D gene. Per the germline V gene, CDR1 is KGHSH and CDR2 is LQKENI. The CDR3 is 16 amino acids. Between the trimmed V and J ends, which lost 3 bases and 0 bases, there was a span of 11 bases. The CDR3 region is CASSPRVAANTGELFF. CDR3 in DNA: TGTGCCAGCTCACCTCGGGTCGCGGCGAACACCGGGGAGCTGTTTTTT.

This clonotype was seen only once. This chain connects TRBV10-3 to TRBJ2-7; 8 bases are shared with TRBD1. The ends lost 6 bases at V and 4 bases at J; junction bases unmatched: 8. CDR1 and CDR2 (germline): ENHRY, SYGVKD. The CDR3 has 14 residues. The CDR3 region is CAIRGTGEIYEQYF. CDR3 DNA sequence: TGTGCCATCAGGGGGACAGGTGAAATTTACGAGCAGTACTTC.

This clonotype was seen a few times. The rearrangement joins TRBV11-2 to TRBJ2-5; 8 bases map to TRBD2. Trimming removed 7 bases from V and 4 bases from J; junction bases left unmatched: 5. The CDR3 runs 13 residues. Germline CDR1 reads SGHAT; CDR2 reads FQNNGV. CDR3 nucleotides: TGTGCCAGCAATCTGGCGGGGGGAGAGACCCAGTACTTC. This encodes CASNLAGGETQYF. Based on the CDR3 plus reference TRBV11-2 and TRBJ2-5, the full variable domain is EAGVAQSPRYKIIEKRQSVAFWCNPISGHATLYWYQQILGQGPKLLIQFQNNGVVDDSQLPKDRFSAERLKGVDSTLKIQPAKLEDSAVYLCASNLAGGETQYFGPGTRLLVL.

The rearrangement joins TRBV4-2 to TRBJ2-7, with 7 bases aligning to TRBD2. V gave up 0 bases and J gave up 1 base; unmatched junction bases: 3. CDR3 size: 15 residues. Germline V gene data show CDR1 as LGHNA and CDR2 as YNFKEQ. CDR3 DNA: TGTGCCAGCAGCCAAGACCTAGCGGAATCCTACGAGCAGTACTTC. Amino acid sequence: CASSQDLAESYEQYF.

CDR3 sequence reads: CSVGTGRGYTF. The CDR3 bases are TGCAGCGTAGGGACAGGGCGCGGCTACACCTTC. V usage is TRBV29-1 and J usage is TRBJ1-2; the match to TRBD1 covers 9 bases. Germline CDR1 and CDR2: SQVTM and ANQGSEA. The V gene end was trimmed by 6 bases and the J gene end by 8 bases; junction bases not matched to a gene: 4. The CDR3 length is 11 residues.

The chain recombines TRBV27 with TRBJ2-7, with D maybe TRBD1 (5 bases). The CDR3 is made up of 15 amino acids. Trimming took 8 bases from V and 7 from J, leaving 24 bases between them. Germline CDR1 is MNHEY and CDR2 is SMNVEV (reference sequence). CDR3 region: CASWAADGRVLEQYF. The CDR3 region has the DNA TGTGCCAGCTGGGCGGCAGACGGCAGGGTGCTTGAGCAGTACTTC.

This clonotype was detected a few times. The rearrangement joins TRBV7-9 to TRBJ1-4; weak D call: TRBD1 (5 bases). The CDR3 covers 15 residues. Germline V gene data show CDR1 as SEHNR and CDR2 as FQNEAQ (reference sequence). V shed 5 bases and J shed 7 bases, with 17 bases lying between them. CDR3 DNA sequence: TGTGCCAGCAGCGGAAACCGGGGCCTGGGTGAAAAACTGTTTTTT. It yields the protein CASSGNRGLGEKLFF.

V and J are TRBV12-3 or TRBV12-4 and TRBJ1-1, with a weak D call TRBD1 (5 bases). The CDR3 covers 13 residues. V shed 3 bases and J shed 4 bases, with 9 bases lying between them. CDR3 amino acids: CASSLQRGTEAFF. The CDR3, as DNA: TGTGCCAGCAGTTTGCAGAGGGGCACTGAAGCTTTCTTT.

This clonotype was found a few times. This chain uses TRBV5-1 with TRBJ2-7, with 7 positions matching TRBD1. The length of the CDR3 is 14 residues. The J segment lost 2 bases and the V segment lost 4 bases, leaving 6 bases of the junction unmatched. Germline V gene data show CDR1 as SGHRS and CDR2 as YFSETQ. The CDR3 nucleotides read TGCGCCAGCAGCATCGGGACAGCCACCTACGAGCAGTACTTC. This sequence encodes CASSIGTATYEQYF.

V is TRBV4-1 and J is TRBJ1-1, with TRBD1 matching over 8 bases. V lost 2 bases to trimming and J lost 3 bases; unmatched junction nucleotides: 2. Germline CDR1 MGHRA, CDR2 YSYEKL. This CDR3 spans 14 amino acids. The CDR3 DNA is TGCGCCAGCAGCCAAACAGGGGGAGACACTGAAGCTTTCTTT. Protein product: CASSQTGGDTEAFF.

This clonotype was counted once. The gene calls are TRBV28 and TRBJ1-5; the match to TRBD1 covers 12 bases. V lost 5 bases to trimming and J lost 4 bases; unmatched junction nucleotides: 6. The germline gives CDR1 MDHEN, CDR2 SYDVKM. This CDR3 has 16 residues. The CDR3 loop is CASSRGTGGGNQPQHF. The CDR3 DNA reads as TGTGCCAGCAGTCGCGGGACAGGGGGCGGGAATCAGCCCCAGCATTTT.

This clonotype was observed a handful of times. The chain has TRBV18 and TRBJ2-7; D is unresolved. Per germline, CDR1 KGHSH and CDR2 LQKENI. The CDR3 runs to 13 residues. Between the trimmed V and J ends, which lost 3 bases and 0 bases, there was a span of 6 bases. Written as DNA, the CDR3 is TGTGCCAGCTCACCCACACTCTCCTACGAGCAGTACTTC. Translated: CASSPTLSYEQYF.

The chain uses TRBV30 and TRBJ2-1; D unclear. CDR1 and CDR2 from the germline V gene are GTSNPN and SVGIG (reference sequence). CDR3 length: 11 residues. The germline V and J ends were trimmed by 1 base and 2 bases, with 0 bases remaining between them. The CDR3 coding sequence is TGTGCCTGGAGTGCCTACAATGAGCAGTTCTTC. This gives the protein CAWSAYNEQFF.

The J gene is TRBJ1-6, the V gene TRBV30; D ambiguous. V gave up 5 bases and J gave up 8 bases, with 13 bases separating them. This CDR3 region has 13 residues. Germline CDR1 and CDR2: GTSNPN and SVGIG (reference sequence). The CDR3 region has the DNA TGTGCCTGGTCTAAGGACGGAGATTCACCCCTCCACTTT. Translating gives CAWSKDGDSPLHF.

The J gene is TRBJ2-5, the V gene TRBV20-1; unclear D gene. Trimming cost V 1 base and J 5 bases, with 11 bases left between them. There are 13 residues in the CDR3. Per germline, CDR1 DFQATT and CDR2 SNEGSKA (reference sequence). The CDR3 nucleotides read TGCAGTGCTAGAGGGGCAGGTCTTGAGACCCAGTACTTC. Its protein is CSARGAGLETQYF.

The chain combines TRBV10-3 with TRBJ2-1, with 7 bases fitting TRBD2. The V gene end was trimmed by 5 bases and the J gene end by 2 bases; junction bases not matched to a gene: 18. CDR1 ENHRY and CDR2 SYGVKD come from the germline V gene. This CDR3 has 19 residues. The CDR3 protein is CAISSRALGTAGAYNEQFF. The CDR3 DNA reads as TGTGCCATCAGTTCTCGAGCGCTCGGGACTGCGGGGGCCTACAATGAGCAGTTCTTC.

This chain uses TRBV12-3 or TRBV12-4 with TRBJ1-1; D is ambiguous. Trimming shortened V by 4 bases and J by 4 bases, and 13 bases separated the two germline ends. The length of the CDR3 is 14 residues. The CDR3 loop reads CASSYRAAGTEAFF. Written as DNA, the CDR3 is TGTGCCAGCAGTTACCGGGCCGCGGGCACTGAAGCTTTCTTT.

V is TRBV24-1 and J is TRBJ2-3; D is ambiguous. The V end was cut by 3 bases, the J end by 0 bases, with 9 bases between. Germline values: CDR1 KGHDR, CDR2 SFDVKD. This CDR3 is built from 15 residues. The chain's CDR3 is CATSDPSYSTDTQYF. In nucleotides, the CDR3 is TGTGCCACCAGTGATCCCAGCTATAGCACAGATACGCAGTATTTT.